One T cell receptor beta chain is described in this entry. This sample stems from a study of T cell changes during pregnancy in multiple sclerosis. The assay was immunoSEQ multiplex PCR, and TCRdb's table has in-frame clones only and misses some. In the table there are about 25,000 clones, around nine tenths of which are singletons. The CDR3 spans 15 residues. V was cut by 3 bases and J by 6 bases, with 18 bases left in between. CDR1 and CDR2 (germline): MDHEN, SYDVKM. The sequence was collected from a female donor in good health, enrolled as a control in a pregnancy study. This chain joins TRBV28 and TRBJ2-7; the D gene is possibly TRBD1 (6 bases). Sequenced here: CD4+ T cells from peripheral blood mononuclear cells, sampled in the second trimester of pregnancy. CDR3 nucleotides: TGTGCCAGCAGTTTTCTAGGACAGTCTTATGGCGAGCAGTACTTC. Translated: CASSFLGQSYGEQYF. Filled out from reference TRBV28 and TRBJ2-7, the complete variable domain reads DVKVTQSSRYLVKRTGEKVFLECVQDMDHENMFWYRQDPGLGLRLIYFSYDVKMKEKGDIPEGYSVSREKKERFSLILESASTNQTSMYLCASSFLGQSYGEQYFGPGTRLTVT.